The clone carrying this TCR beta chain has a handful of counts. The antigen remains undetermined. The CDR3 runs to 11 residues. Trimming removed 3 bases from V and 9 bases from J; junction bases left unmatched: 2. In germline, CDR1 is MGHDK, CDR2 SYGVNS. Unique molecular identifiers featured in each of the TCR beta cDNA libraries. A single record per CDR3 protein comes from TCRdb applying MiXCR to the PCR reads. The sample lists roughly 870,000 distinct CDR3 sequences, about 53% occurring once. This sample was taken from a study of post-analysis software for immune sequencing data. Study-wide results and caveats: Significantly lower normalized Chao1 diversity was found in patients with multiple sclerosis relative to controls. Batch-mates among the samples co-clustered strongly by F measure. TRBV5-6, TRBV5-1 and TRBV20-1 were among a handful of TRBV segments more frequent in patients than controls.

This TCR was recovered from a girl aged 10-17 years with multiple sclerosis. Sequencing was carried out using blood. The chain employs TRBV25-1 and TRBJ2-7, with 7 bases aligning to TRBD1. The CDR3 DNA reads as TGTGCCAGCAGTGACCGACAGGGGCAGTACTTC. As protein: CASSDRQGQYF.